A selection of T cell receptor beta chains follows, all from one sample in a study of blood T cell repertoires in COVID-19. The repertoire was sequenced with immunoSEQ multiplex PCR; TCRdb's copy has only in-frame clones and lacks some. This table has 200,000 to 250,000 clones, approximately 85% appearing once. Sequenced sample: peripheral blood. The receptors were sampled from a woman aged 65 to 85 with COVID-19, enrolled during active disease. CDR3s include the opening cysteine and the closing phenylalanine or tryptophan. The D gene is left open where the match is weak. Only some rows state a clone size, as once, few, many or a class for expanded clones.

v_gene	len	abundance	d_gene	j_gene	CDR3aa	CDR3nt
TRBV5-6	17	-	-	TRBJ1-3	CASSLEATRVSGNTIYF	TGTGCCAGCAGCTTGGAGGCCACCAGGGTTTCTGGAAACACCATATATTTT
TRBV6-2/TRBV6-3	16	-	TRBD2	TRBJ2-5	CASSYSRTSGGADQYF	TGTGCCAGCAGTTACTCCCGGACTAGCGGGGGGGCGGACCAGTACTTC
TRBV30	13	once	-	TRBJ2-7	CAWSVPHYYEQYF	TGTGCCTGGAGTGTCCCACATTATTACGAGCAGTACTTC
TRBV11-2	15	-	-	TRBJ1-6	CASSLDPVLNSPLHF	TGTGCCAGCAGCTTAGATCCGGTACTAAATTCACCCCTCCACTTT
TRBV15	14	-	TRBD1	TRBJ1-3	CATTRDRAGNTIYF	TGTGCCACCACCCGGGACAGGGCGGGAAACACCATATATTTT
TRBV5-1	16	-	TRBD1	TRBJ2-3	CASSLWGQGWTDTQYF	TGCGCCAGCAGCTTGTGGGGACAGGGGTGGACAGATACGCAGTATTTT
TRBV27	15	-	-	TRBJ2-1	CASTRGASSYNEQFF	TGTGCCAGCACCCGGGGAGCTTCGTCCTACAATGAGCAGTTCTTC
TRBV28	14	-	-	TRBJ1-2	CASSQQTRDSGYTF	TGTGCCAGCAGCCAGCAGACACGGGACTCTGGCTACACCTTC
TRBV19	21	once	TRBD2	TRBJ2-7	CASSMRGVGRLAGGPVDEQYF	TGTGCCAGTAGTATGAGAGGGGTTGGGAGACTAGCGGGAGGACCTGTCGACGAGCAGTACTTC
TRBV19	15	once	-	TRBJ1-1	CASRDITGSYTEAFF	TGTGCCAGTAGGGATATTACAGGGAGTTACACTGAAGCTTTCTTT
TRBV6-5	15	-	-	TRBJ2-3	CASRTRELGTDTQYF	TGTGCCAGCCGAACCCGGGAGCTGGGAACAGATACGCAGTATTTT
TRBV12-2	19	-	-	TRBJ1-2	CASRLVCPWRTGTGTLYTF	TGTGCAAGTCGCTTAGTCTGCCCATGGCGGACCGGGACAGGGACTCTCTACACCTTC